This entry is about one T cell receptor (beta chain). Profiled with immunoSEQ multiplex PCR; TCRdb holds only in-frame clones, not every one. Among about 75,000 clones listed, 83% were seen once. This specimen comes from a study of CD4 T cell repertoires in COVID-19. These patients had recovered from COVID-19 ranging mild to severe. The memory T cells were sequenced right after ex vivo isolation, without culture. With 3 bases removed from V and 7 bases from J, the gap between germline ends came to 19 bases. Germline V gives CDR1 MNHNS, CDR2 SASEGT. The CDR3 runs to 15 residues. The J gene is TRBJ2-7, the V gene TRBV6-1; D may be TRBD2 (5 bases). Sequences were derived from CD4+ T cells from peripheral blood, sampled after recovery from COVID-19. The receptor comes from a human donor who had COVID-19. The CDR3 is CASSEWSSRDEEQYF. CDR3 DNA sequence: TGTGCCAGCAGTGAGTGGAGTTCGAGGGATGAAGAGCAGTACTTC.